This T cell receptor (beta chain) derives from a study of blood T cells in healthy people across ages (dated by TCRdb to 2014 to 2015). Looking at the study overall: In model experiments, template switching captured roughly one uniquely barcoded TCR beta cDNA molecule for every two T cells. The study measured age-related changes in TCR beta repertoire diversity using deep sequencing normalized with unique cDNA molecular identifiers. The donors were split into four age groups: young (average roughly 15 years), middle-aged (about 40), aged (about 56) and long-lived (approximately 89). To avoid experimental bias, donors of different ages were spread randomly across the sequencing lanes. Two additional independent replicas of 1 million unique cDNA reads from the same blood draw were analyzed for two donors (one aged 18 to 30 and one aged 80 or older). General conclusions and limits of the study: The CMV infection status of donors was not known, potentially confounding age-related changes in expanded clonotypes. Observed TCR beta diversity per million T cells fell roughly linearly with age, and a significant reduction was already apparent by age about 38. A strong correlation was found between observed TCR beta diversity and the percentage of naive T cells measured by flow cytometry. Estimates of total diversity based on one million sequenced T cells were regarded as lower bounds and as underestimates. Bulk unsorted PBMC profiling prevented conclusive comparison of naive and antigen-experienced compartments. Compared with the aged group, the long-lived group had more naive CD4+ T cells, fewer expanded clones and increased TCR diversity, suggesting age selection.

The library was made by 5' RACE. Sequenced using an Illumina HiSeq 2500. The second PCR ran for about 6 to 12 cycles and used a J-beta primer mix along with a sample-barcoded 5' primer. A unique molecular identifier was introduced onto each TCR beta cDNA molecule by a template-switch 5' adaptor carrying 12 random nucleotides. Each sample yielded at least 2.5 million CDR3-containing paired-end reads. First-strand cDNA was synthesized from all RNA with the Mint cDNA synthesis kit, primed by a TRBC-specific oligonucleotide. After uracil-DNA glycosylase treatment, a first 18-cycle PCR used universal primers M1SS and BC2_uni_R on all cDNA. In the authors' own workflow: For normalization, 1 million high-quality reads were randomly selected from each sample, with every read carrying a distinct molecular identifier. Reads with shared molecular identifiers were discarded instead of being binned into consensus sequences. CDR3 identification, clonotype clustering and error correction used MiTCR with a Q25 quality threshold and the strictest error-elimination algorithm. A nonparametric unseen species model with Euler transformation was used to estimate a lower bound on total TCR beta diversity. TCRdb handled the public reads itself, with Q25 trimming in fastp and clone calling in MiXCR, and kept productive beta chains. Each entry is one CDR3 protein sequence, shown with its most common DNA and genes. These V and J calls derive from TCRdb rather than the authors' analysis. The sample has around 1,700,000 distinct CDR3 sequences on record, roughly 28% of them singletons. Over 7% of the sample goes to the ten largest clones.

This clonotype has at least ten counts. Its antigen remains undetermined. It has no much larger one-base neighbor in the sample; base qualities were not kept. The 40 or so donors, aged 6 to 90 years, were systemically healthy Caucasian individuals from Russia. Each donor gave ten milliliters of peripheral blood, collected into EDTA-treated Vacutainer tubes. Ficoll-Paque density-gradient centrifugation was used to isolate PBMCs, with at least 7 million obtained per sample. Total RNA was extracted from PBMCs with Trizol reagent, with at least 5.5 micrograms obtained per sample. Naive CD45RAhigh/CD27high T cell percentages were measured by flow cytometry on a PBMC aliquot from every donor. The V end gives up 6 bases and the J end 1 base, leaving 2 bases in the junction not matched to a gene. Including cysteine and phenylalanine, the CDR3 has 14 amino acids. This entry keeps only the CDR3 DNA: 42 bases, framed from base 1. CDR1 and CDR2 (SQVTM, ANQGSEA) derive from the germline V gene.

The sample comprised blood. The source is a woman younger than 45 in good health. The V gene is TRBV29-1 and the J gene is TRBJ2-5, and TRBD2 matches 13 of the central bases. This receptor carries the CDR3 CSVGTSGVQETQYF. The DNA reads TGCAGCGTCGGGACTAGCGGGGTCCAAGAGACCCAGTACTTC.